The following is a T cell receptor beta chain sequence with its context. Its antigen remains undetermined. Sequencing instrument: Illumina HiSeq 2000. The TCR beta cDNA libraries were made using 5'RACE template switching, a step that added both a universal primer site and unique molecular identifiers. cDNA synthesis was primed from the TCR beta constant segment and was followed by two successive PCR amplification steps. The authors' pipeline ran thus. Reads were demultiplexed and grouped by UMI with MIGEC, and clonotypes were assembled and quantified with MiTCR. To exclude erroneous sequences, only TCR cDNA sequences supported by at least two reads were retained. The tcR package was used for downstream repertoire analysis, and clonotypes were matched between fractions using CDR3 nucleotide sequence together with V segment. VDJmatch was used to annotate antigen specificity against VDJdb, with one amino acid substitution in CDR3 allowed. With the reads reprocessed by TCRdb, a single entry stands for each CDR3 protein sequence and no DNA is reported. The V and J calls reflect TCRdb's pipeline rather than the authors' work. This sample's table contains 300,000 to 500,000 distinct CDR3 sequences. About 10% of the sample is taken by the ten largest.

The germline V gene (reference sequence) provides CDR1 DFQATT and CDR2 SNEGSKA. Measured from the cysteine to the phenylalanine, the CDR3 is 12 residues long. DNA was not recorded. The sample is drawn from a study of T cells expressing NK-cell markers (dated by TCRdb to the early 2020s). With respect to the entire study: Three sorted T-cell subsets (CD3+CD56+NKG2C+, CD3+CD56+NKG2C- and CD3+CD56-NKG2C+) from 7 to 9 donors had their TCR beta-chain repertoires profiled. The eight sequenced donors were randomly selected healthy volunteers, three men and five women. Libraries were sequenced as 2 x 150 bp reads on Illumina HiSeq 2000/2500, MiSeq or NextSeq. Among the eight sequenced donors, only one was HCMV-seronegative, while the other seven were HCMV-seropositive. Broader findings and caveats from the paper: Whether the expanded NKG2C-expressing T cell clones were specific for HCMV antigens remained unclear. Those dominant clonotypes were again the most abundant among CD3+CD56-NKG2C+ cells in a handful of donors, at about 28.3-65%. For about 6 donors, the dominant CD3+CD56+NKG2C+ clonotypes were among the top 10 CD8+ clonotypes and accounted for about 1.0-7.5% of CD8+ T cells.

To determine HCMV serostatus, a commercial ELISA kit was used to detect HCMV-specific IgG in serum. Ficoll density gradient centrifugation was used to isolate peripheral blood mononuclear cells from blood. This TCR derives from a woman in her forties or fifties in good health. Donor details come from another sample of the same person, matched by shared clones. The rearranged chain carries TRBV20-1 and TRBJ1-2. Sequencing used blood T cells: a sorted CD56 or NKG2C T cell subset, CD4+ or CD8+ T cells, or bulk PBMC T cells (not recorded which). CDR3 region: CSARMITSGYTF.